What follows are 10 T cell receptor beta chains derived from one specimen sequenced in a study of long-term antiretroviral therapy in people with HIV. Run at survey level, the immunoSEQ assay was version v3.0. The table came from immunoSEQ multiplex PCR; TCRdb's copy has only in-frame clones and leaves some out. The data contain over 30,000 clones, 70% to 80% of them singletons. The sample consisted of unsorted PBMCs, taken 1.9 years after starting antiretroviral therapy. All receptors derive from a man between 18 and 29 years old with HIV.

The rearrangement joins TRBV2 to TRBJ2-1; TRBD2 is a possible D gene (8 bases). CDR1 and CDR2 (germline): SNHLY, FYNNEI. This CDR3 has 16 amino acids. Trimming removed 5 bases at V and 12 bases at J, with 26 bases between. The CDR3 loop reads CASSQQGTGTRIGQFF. In nucleotides, the CDR3 is TGTGCCAGCAGTCAACAGGGGACTGGGACTAGAATTGGGCAGTTCTTC. Looking up the rest from reference TRBV2 and TRBJ2-1 gives the full variable domain: EPEVTQTPSHQVTQMGQEVILRCVPISNHLYFYWYRQILGQKVEFLVSFYNNEISEKSEIFDDQFSVERPDGSNFTLKIRSTKLEDSAMYFCASSQQGTGTRIGQFFGPGTRLTVL.

This sequence joins TRBV6-1 and TRBJ2-5, with 9 bases identical to TRBD2. The germline gives CDR1 MNHNS, CDR2 SASEGT. The trim removed 5 bases at V and 2 bases at J, leaving 3 bases unmatched. This CDR3 is built from 14 residues. The CDR3 nucleotides read TGTGCCAGCAGTCGACTAGCGGAACAAGAGACCCAGTACTTC. Protein product: CASSRLAEQETQYF.

The chain uses TRBV5-6 and TRBJ1-2, with a weak D call TRBD1 (5 bases). In germline, CDR1 is SGHDT, CDR2 YYEEEE. V lost 1 base and J 8 bases, leaving 9 bases between the germline ends. The CDR3 totals 12 residues. The CDR3 DNA is TGTGCCAGCAGCTTGCGGGGGATCGGCTACACCTTC. This sequence encodes CASSLRGIGYTF.

The chain recombines TRBV12-5 with TRBJ2-7, with no clear D. The ends were cut back, 3 bases at V and 5 bases at J, with 23 bases in the middle. From germline, CDR1 is LGHNT and CDR2 FRNRAP. This CDR3 contains 17 residues. The chain's CDR3 is CASGFPSLRITNDEQYV. DNA of the CDR3: TGTGCTAGTGGTTTCCCTAGTTTGAGGATTACTAACGACGAGCAGTACGTC.

The gene calls are TRBV28 and TRBJ1-1, with 8 bases lining up with TRBD1. Trimming took 5 bases from V and 5 from J; bases not matched to a gene: 4. CDR3 size: 13 residues. Germline V gives CDR1 MDHEN, CDR2 SYDVKM. The CDR3 sequence: CASSRTGWTEAFF. In DNA, the CDR3 is TGTGCCAGCAGTCGGACAGGGTGGACTGAAGCTTTCTTT.

A few counts support this clone. The chain carries TRBV29-1 and TRBJ1-6; 10 bases line up with TRBD1. The V and J ends lost 6 bases and 8 bases, in that order; junction bases with no gene match: 7. Germline V lookup: CDR1 SQVTM, CDR2 ANQGSEA. This CDR3 is built from 14 residues. CDR3: CSVLTGTGDSPLHF. In DNA, the CDR3 is TGCAGCGTCTTGACCGGGACAGGGGATTCACCCCTCCACTTT.

This clone was found once. The chain carries TRBV6-5 and TRBJ1-6; D gene uncertain. Germline CDR1 MNHEY, CDR2 SVGAGI. Trimming took 2 bases from V and 10 from J, leaving 15 bases between them. The CDR3 is 15 amino acids. The CDR3 nucleotides read TGTGCCAGCAGTTACGACGACGGCGTAAAATCACCCCTCCACTTT. Translating gives CASSYDDGVKSPLHF.

V is TRBV7-9 and J is TRBJ2-3; D might be TRBD1 or TRBD2, each matching 5 bases. Per germline, CDR1 SEHNR and CDR2 FQNEAQ (reference sequence). V lost 7 bases and J 5 bases, leaving 16 bases between the germline ends. The CDR3 runs to 14 residues. The CDR3 DNA is TGTGCCAGCATCGACGGGACGGCCGGAGATACGCAGTATTTT. Translating it yields CASIDGTAGDTQYF. Using reference TRBV7-9 and TRBJ2-3 for the parts outside the CDR3, the full variable domain is DTGVSQNPRHKITKRGQNVTFRCDPISEHNRLYWYRQTLGQGPEFLTYFQNEAQLEKSRLLSDRFSAERPKGSFSTLEIQRTEQGDSAMYLCASIDGTAGDTQYFGPGTRLTVL.

The V gene is TRBV27, the J gene TRBJ1-4, with 10 bases lining up with TRBD1. Germline lookup yields CDR1 MNHEY and CDR2 SMNVEV (reference sequence). With V trimmed by 6 bases and J by 7 bases, 5 bases remained unmatched. CDR3 length: 14 residues. CDR3 in amino acids: CASSLRQGAEKLFF. CDR3 DNA sequence: TGTGCCAGCAGCCTAAGACAGGGGGCTGAAAAACTGTTTTTT.

The V call is TRBV13, the J call TRBJ2-5, with 9 bases lining up with TRBD2. The CDR3 covers 14 residues. CDR1 and CDR2 from the germline V gene are PRHDT and FYEKMQ (reference sequence). With 4 bases clipped from V and 2 bases from J, the junction kept 2 bases outside the gene matches. Here the CDR3 DNA reads TGTGCCAGCAGCTCGACTAGCGGACAAGAGACCCAGTACTTC. This encodes CASSSTSGQETQYF.